The 16 T cell receptor beta chains below all came from one sample that was sequenced in a study of identifying expanded T cells in peripheral blood. Generated by immunoSEQ multiplex PCR, the TCRdb table keeps only in-frame clones and is missing some. The sample includes about 86,000 clones, approximately 81% of them seen just once. Sequences were obtained from blood. The receptor source for this set is a person aged 18 to 70 in good health.

This chain connects TRBV6-5 to TRBJ1-5; the match to TRBD1 covers 7 bases. CDR1 and CDR2 from the germline V gene are MNHEY and SVGAGI. This CDR3 contains 15 residues. Losses at the gene ends were 5 bases for V and 2 bases for J; bases not matched to a gene: 6. The chain's CDR3 is CASSAQGGGNQPQHF. The CDR3 DNA reads TGTGCCAGCAGTGCTCAGGGGGGCGGCAATCAGCCCCAGCATTTT.

This chain links TRBV11-2 with TRBJ1-2; 7 bases fit TRBD1. After removal of 2 bases from V and 10 bases from J, the junction contained 4 bases not matched to a gene. Germline assignment: CDR1 SGHAT and CDR2 FQNNGV. The CDR3 has 12 residues. The CDR3 coding sequence is TGTGCCAGCAGCTTATTACAGGGGCCCTACACCTTC. This encodes CASSLLQGPYTF.

The chain carries TRBV18 and TRBJ1-3, with D tentatively TRBD1 (5 bases). The CDR3 extends over 14 amino acids. V was trimmed by 4 bases and J by 3 bases, leaving 10 bases between them. From germline, CDR1 is KGHSH and CDR2 LQKENI. The CDR3 is CASSLGARGNTIYF. The CDR3 region has the DNA TGTGCCAGCTCACTCGGGGCCCGTGGAAACACCATATATTTT. Drawing the rest from reference TRBV18 and TRBJ1-3, the complete variable domain is NAGVMQNPRHLVRRRGQEARLRCSPMKGHSHVYWYRQLPEEGLKFMVYLQKENIIDESGMPKERFSAEFPKEGPSILRIQQVVRGDSAAYFCASSLGARGNTIYFGEGSWLTVV.

This chain connects TRBV11-2 to TRBJ1-6; D remains unclear. The CDR3 runs to 16 residues. The germline V and J ends were trimmed by 1 base and 0 bases, with 7 bases remaining between them. CDR1 and CDR2 (germline): SGHAT, FQNNGV. CDR3 sequence reads: CASSLVLGSYNSPLHF. CDR3 DNA sequence: TGTGCCAGCAGCTTAGTATTGGGCTCCTATAATTCACCCCTCCACTTT.

This clone has only a few counts. V is TRBV10-3 and J is TRBJ1-2; the D gene is possibly TRBD1 (6 bases). The CDR3 runs 15 residues. Germline values: CDR1 ENHRY, CDR2 SYGVKD. Trimming took 6 bases from V and 2 from J, leaving 16 bases between them. The CDR3 DNA sequence: TGTGCCATCAGCCCAATAGGGGGTAGGAACTATGGCTACACCTTC. Protein sequence: CAISPIGGRNYGYTF.

The chain is built from TRBV27 and TRBJ1-1; a possible D gene is TRBD1 (6 bases). There are 18 residues in the CDR3. From germline, CDR1 is MNHEY and CDR2 SMNVEV (reference sequence). The V and J ends lost 5 bases and 1 base respectively, with 23 bases between them. The CDR3 reads CASSPRGTLGRGNTEAFF. CDR3 coding DNA: TGTGCCAGCAGTCCCCGCGGGACACTAGGACGAGGGAACACTGAAGCTTTCTTT.

The chain couples TRBV9 to TRBJ2-4; no clear D. This CDR3 has 14 residues. CDR1 is SGDLS, CDR2 YYNGEE, per germline. The V end lost 0 bases, the J end lost 4 bases, and 8 bases lay between the germline ends. CDR3 sequence reads: CASSVDVVKNIQYF. CDR3 nucleotides: TGTGCCAGCAGCGTAGACGTAGTTAAAAACATTCAGTACTTC.

This clone was found once. The V and J genes are TRBV2 and TRBJ1-1; tentatively, D is TRBD1 (5 bases). V was shortened by 8 bases and J by 13 bases, with 23 bases between the two germline ends. The CDR3 sequence is 13 residues long. The germline V gene has CDR1 SNHLY and CDR2 FYNNEI. The DNA for the CDR3 is TGTGCCAGCGGAATCGGACACGGGAGCCAAGATTTCTTT. Translating it yields CASGIGHGSQDFF. The variable domain in full, with the rest retrieved from reference TRBV2 and TRBJ1-1, is EPEVTQTPSHQVTQMGQEVILRCVPISNHLYFYWYRQILGQKVEFLVSFYNNEISEKSEIFDDQFSVERPDGSNFTLKIRSTKLEDSAMYFCASGIGHGSQDFFGQGTRLTVV.

The chain joins TRBV6-1 to TRBJ1-2, with unresolved D. The length of the CDR3 is 16 residues. CDR1 and CDR2 from the germline V gene are MNHNS and SASEGT. With 0 bases removed from V and 5 bases from J, the gap between germline ends came to 16 bases. CDR3 in amino acids: CASSEAHEGRYYGYTF. CDR3 nucleotide sequence: TGTGCCAGCAGTGAAGCGCACGAGGGAAGGTATTATGGCTACACCTTC.

Turning to this clone: This same CDR3 is encoded by further DNA sequences in the sample. The rearrangement links TRBV7-9 to TRBJ2-3; no clear D gene. Trimming stripped 1 base from V and 1 base from J, with 3 bases between. Germline-derived CDR1 and CDR2 are SEHNR and FQNEAQ (reference sequence). This CDR3 contains 13 residues. CDR3 residues: CASSLEGTDTQYF. The CDR3 DNA is TGTGCCAGCAGCTTAGAGGGCACAGATACGCAGTATTTT.

The V and J genes are TRBV29-1 and TRBJ2-7; 7 positions agree with TRBD2. CDR3 length: 13 residues. Germline V gene sequence: CDR1 SQVTM, CDR2 ANQGSEA. Trimming removed 4 bases from V and 3 bases from J; junction bases left unmatched: 6. The CDR3, as DNA: TGCAGCGTTGGGGAATGGGGGGGCTACGAGCAGTACTTC. It specifies CSVGEWGGYEQYF.

The chain is built from TRBV9 and TRBJ1-1; TRBD1 aligns across 9 bases. With 6 bases clipped from V and 3 bases from J, the junction kept 9 bases outside the gene matches. Germline V lookup: CDR1 SGDLS, CDR2 YYNGEE. This CDR3 is 15 amino acids long. The CDR3 protein is CASTRGTGFDTEAFF. The CDR3 DNA reads as TGTGCCAGCACGAGGGGGACAGGGTTTGACACTGAAGCTTTCTTT.

The chain couples TRBV7-9 to TRBJ1-3; D gene ambiguous. The V and J ends lost 5 bases and 2 bases respectively, with 10 bases between them. The CDR3 consists of 14 residues. Germline CDR1 reads SEHNR; CDR2 reads FQNEAQ (reference sequence). The CDR3 sequence is CASSPRSTGNTIYF. CDR3 sequence (DNA): TGTGCCAGCAGCCCCCGGTCAACTGGAAACACCATATATTTT.

This chain links TRBV10-1 with TRBJ2-7; weak D call: TRBD1 (5 bases). V lost 5 bases, J lost 2 bases, and 13 bases lay in between. Germline CDR1 is WNHNN and CDR2 is SYGVQD (reference sequence). CDR3 size: 14 residues. As DNA, the CDR3 is TGCGCCAGCAGTCTTACAGGTTCCACCTACGAGCAGTACTTC. It yields the protein CASSLTGSTYEQYF.

The J gene is TRBJ1-5, the V gene TRBV2, with D possibly TRBD1 on 5 matching bases. CDR1 is SNHLY, CDR2 FYNNEI, per germline. This CDR3 has 13 amino acids. Trimming shortened V by 7 bases and J by 3 bases, and 10 bases separated the two germline ends. DNA of the CDR3: TGTGCCAGCACAAGGGGCCCCAATCAGCCCCAGCATTTT. This codes for CASTRGPNQPQHF.

This clone was observed once. The chain recombines TRBV7-9 with TRBJ2-3; no reliable D call. CDR1 SEHNR and CDR2 FQNEAQ come from the germline V gene (reference sequence). The CDR3 is made up of 15 amino acids. Deletions cut 5 bases from V and 2 bases from J, with 14 bases between. CDR3 sequence (DNA): TGTGCCAGCAGCCCTGATGGGGTTTACACAGATACGCAGTATTTT. Residues: CASSPDGVYTDTQYF. Complete variable domain (other parts from reference TRBV7-9 and TRBJ2-3): DTGVSQNPRHKITKRGQNVTFRCDPISEHNRLYWYRQTLGQGPEFLTYFQNEAQLEKSRLLSDRFSAERPKGSFSTLEIQRTEQGDSAMYLCASSPDGVYTDTQYFGPGTRLTVL.